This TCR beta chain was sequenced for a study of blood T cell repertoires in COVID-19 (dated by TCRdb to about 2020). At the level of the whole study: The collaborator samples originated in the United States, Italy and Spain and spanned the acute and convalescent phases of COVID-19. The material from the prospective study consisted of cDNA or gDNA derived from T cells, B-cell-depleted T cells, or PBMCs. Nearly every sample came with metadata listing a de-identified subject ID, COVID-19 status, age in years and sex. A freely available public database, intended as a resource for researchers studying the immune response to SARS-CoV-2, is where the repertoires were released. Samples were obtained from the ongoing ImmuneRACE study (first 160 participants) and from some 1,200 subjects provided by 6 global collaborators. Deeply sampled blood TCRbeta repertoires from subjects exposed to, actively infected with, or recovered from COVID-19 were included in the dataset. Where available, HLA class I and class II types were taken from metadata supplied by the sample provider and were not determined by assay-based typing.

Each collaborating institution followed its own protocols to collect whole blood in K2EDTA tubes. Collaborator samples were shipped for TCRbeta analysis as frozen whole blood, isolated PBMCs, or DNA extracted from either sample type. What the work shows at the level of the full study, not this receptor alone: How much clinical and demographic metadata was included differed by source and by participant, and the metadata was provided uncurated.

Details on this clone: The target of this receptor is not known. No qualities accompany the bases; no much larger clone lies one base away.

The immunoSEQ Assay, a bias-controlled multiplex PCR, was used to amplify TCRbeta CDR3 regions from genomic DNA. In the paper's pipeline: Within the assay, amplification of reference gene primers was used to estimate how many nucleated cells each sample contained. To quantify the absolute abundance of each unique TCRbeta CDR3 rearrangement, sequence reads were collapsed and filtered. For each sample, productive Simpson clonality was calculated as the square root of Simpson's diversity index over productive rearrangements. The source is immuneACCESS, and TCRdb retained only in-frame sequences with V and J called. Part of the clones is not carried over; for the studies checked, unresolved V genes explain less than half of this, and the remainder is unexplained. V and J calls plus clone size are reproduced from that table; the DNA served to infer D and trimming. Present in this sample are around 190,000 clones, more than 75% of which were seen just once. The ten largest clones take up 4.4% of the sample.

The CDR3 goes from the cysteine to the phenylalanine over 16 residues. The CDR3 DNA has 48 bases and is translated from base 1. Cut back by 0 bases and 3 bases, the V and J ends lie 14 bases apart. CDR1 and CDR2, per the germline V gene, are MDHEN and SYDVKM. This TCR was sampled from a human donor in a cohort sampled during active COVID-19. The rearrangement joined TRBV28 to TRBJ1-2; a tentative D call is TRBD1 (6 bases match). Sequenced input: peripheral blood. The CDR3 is CASSLWSRGGDYGYTF. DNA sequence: TGTGCCAGCAGTTTATGGTCCAGGGGCGGCGACTATGGCTACACCTTC.